The TCR beta chain described here comes from a study of regulatory T cells in long-lasting Graves disease. Study-wide results and limits: Among persistent patients, a larger number of public clonotypes were shared (about 3,000) than among newly diagnosed patients (under 1,000). Persistent disease favored TRBV28, TRBJ1-2 and TRBJ2-5.

The authors built TCR beta libraries using iRepertoire HTBI primers and Arm-PCR of CDR3 regions. TCRdb processed the multiplex PCR reads anew with MiXCR; each CDR3 protein has one entry. The sample has about 460,000 distinct CDR3 sequences, roughly 23% seen once. This clonotype was recorded many times. Antigen: not known. The V and J ends lost 3 bases and 7 bases respectively, with 10 bases between them. The CDR3 spans 13 residues. CDR1 is MNHEY, CDR2 SMNVEV, per germline (reference sequence). As for time point: persistent/refractory GD, antithyroid drugs over 5 years with positive TRAb. There was RNA extracted from PBMCs, and the TCR library was made from it. American Thyroid Association guidelines served as the basis for diagnosing Graves' disease.

V gene TRBV27 combines with J gene TRBJ2-4, with a possible D match to TRBD2 (5 bases). The input for sequencing was peripheral blood mononuclear cells (PBMCs), taken when the disease was refractory, from a patient treated with antithyroid drugs. The sequence was obtained from a female donor with Graves disease. CDR3 amino acids: CASSLGSRNIQYF. The CDR3 DNA follows: TGTGCCAGCAGTTTGGGGAGTAGGAACATTCAGTACTTC.